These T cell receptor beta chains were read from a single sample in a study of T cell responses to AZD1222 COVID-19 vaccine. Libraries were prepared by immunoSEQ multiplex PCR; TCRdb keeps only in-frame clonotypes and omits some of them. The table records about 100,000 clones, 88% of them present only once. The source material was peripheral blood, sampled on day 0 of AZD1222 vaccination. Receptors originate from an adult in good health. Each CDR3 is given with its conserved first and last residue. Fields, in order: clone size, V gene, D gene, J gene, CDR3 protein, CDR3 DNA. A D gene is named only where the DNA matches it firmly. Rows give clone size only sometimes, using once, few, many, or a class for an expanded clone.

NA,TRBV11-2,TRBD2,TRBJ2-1,CASSAIKRGPSYNEQFF,TGTGCCAGCAGCGCAATCAAGCGGGGTCCCTCCTACAATGAGCAGTTCTTC
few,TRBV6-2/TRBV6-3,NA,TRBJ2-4,CASSYSSEGAKNIQYF,TGTGCCAGCAGTTACTCTTCCGAGGGAGCCAAAAACATTCAGTACTTC
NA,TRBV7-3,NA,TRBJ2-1,CASSSSGLEGNEQFF,TGTGCCAGCAGCTCCTCGGGACTGGAAGGGAATGAGCAGTTCTTC
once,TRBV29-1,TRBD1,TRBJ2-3,CSAGQILLTDTQYF,TGCAGCGCGGGACAGATCCTCCTCACAGATACGCAGTATTTT
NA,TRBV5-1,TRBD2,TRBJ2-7,CASSSGLAGPYEQYF,TGCGCCAGCAGCTCGGGACTAGCGGGACCCTACGAGCAGTACTTC
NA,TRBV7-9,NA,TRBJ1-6,CASSPLGGSPLHF,TGTGCCAGCAGCCCTTTAGGGGGGTCACCCCTCCACTTT
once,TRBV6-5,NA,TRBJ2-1,CASSILNYNEQFF,TGTGCCAGCAGTATATTAAACTACAATGAGCAGTTCTTC
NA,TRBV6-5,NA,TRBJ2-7,CASSYSRYYEQYF,TGTGCCAGCAGTTACAGTCGGTATTACGAGCAGTACTTC
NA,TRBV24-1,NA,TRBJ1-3,CATSDDSGNTIYF,TGTGCCACCAGTGATGACTCTGGAAACACCATATATTTT
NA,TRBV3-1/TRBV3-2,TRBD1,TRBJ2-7,CASSSRTGYEQYF,TGTGCCAGCAGCTCTCGGACAGGGTACGAGCAGTACTTC
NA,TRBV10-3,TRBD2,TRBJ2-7,CATRDGRRGYEQYF,TGTGCCACCAGGGACGGACGGCGGGGGTACGAGCAGTACTTC
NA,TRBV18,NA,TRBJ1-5,CASSPRSRAGSNQPQHF,TGTGCCAGCTCACCCCGCTCCAGGGCTGGGAGCAATCAGCCCCAGCATTTT
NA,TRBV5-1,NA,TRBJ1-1,CASSLVQGDTEAFF,TGCGCCAGCAGCTTGGTACAAGGGGACACTGAAGCTTTCTTT
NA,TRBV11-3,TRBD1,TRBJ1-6,CASSFYGQGTSNSPLHF,TGTGCCAGCAGCTTCTATGGACAGGGGACGAGTAATTCACCCCTCCACTTT
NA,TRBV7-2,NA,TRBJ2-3,CASSLGPITDTQYF,TGTGCCAGCAGCTTGGGACCGATTACAGATACGCAGTATTTT
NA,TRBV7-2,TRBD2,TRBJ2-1,CASSVGLGANEQFF,TGTGCCAGCAGTGTGGGACTAGGGGCCAATGAGCAGTTCTTC
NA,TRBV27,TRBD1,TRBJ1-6,CASRSGGGGDSPLHF,TGTGCCAGCAGATCAGGGGGTGGGGGTGATTCACCCCTCCACTTT
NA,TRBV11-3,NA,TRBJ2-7,CASSLVRGGPYEQYF,TGTGCCAGCAGCTTGGTCCGGGGAGGACCCTACGAGCAGTACTTC
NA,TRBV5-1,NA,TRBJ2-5,CASSQGTTKGTQYF,TGCGCCAGCAGCCAGGGGACTACCAAGGGGACCCAGTACTTC
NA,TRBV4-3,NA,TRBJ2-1,CASSQERLPPYNEQFF,TGCGCCAGCAGCCAAGAACGGCTGCCACCATACAATGAGCAGTTCTTC
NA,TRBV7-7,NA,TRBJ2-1,CASSLELGGNEQFF,TGTGCTAGCAGCTTAGAGCTAGGTGGCAATGAGCAGTTCTTC
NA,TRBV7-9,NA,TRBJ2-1,CASGTTYNEQFF,TGTGCCAGCGGGACAACTTACAATGAGCAGTTCTTC
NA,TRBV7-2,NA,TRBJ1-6,CASSLRGKGSPLHF,TGTGCCAGCAGCTTAAGGGGTAAAGGTTCACCCCTCCACTTT
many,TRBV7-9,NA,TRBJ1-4,CASSIGHINEKLFF,TGTGCCAGCAGCATAGGACACATAAATGAAAAACTGTTTTTT
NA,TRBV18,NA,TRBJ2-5,CASSPGSQETQYF,TGTGCCAGCTCACCAGGGTCCCAAGAGACCCAGTACTTC
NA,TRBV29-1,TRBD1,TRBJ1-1,CSVARGRHDEAFF,TGCAGCGTTGCCAGGGGGAGACATGACGAAGCTTTCTTT
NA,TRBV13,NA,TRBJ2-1,CASSLGGGLLYEQFF,TGTGCCAGCAGCTTAGGAGGAGGGTTGTTATATGAGCAGTTCTTC
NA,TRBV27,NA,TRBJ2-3,CASRTGWTQYF,TGTGCCAGCAGGACAGGTTGGACGCAGTATTTT
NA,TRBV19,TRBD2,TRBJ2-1,CASRSLGGISSYNEQFF,TGTGCCAGTAGATCTCTGGGAGGGATCAGCTCCTACAATGAGCAGTTCTTC
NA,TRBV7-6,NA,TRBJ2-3,CASSLGLADPTDTQYF,TGTGCCAGCAGCTTAGGGTTAGCGGACCCCACAGATACGCAGTATTTT
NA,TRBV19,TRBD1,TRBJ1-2,CASSIYSGTGATYGYTF,TGTGCCAGTAGCATATACTCCGGGACAGGGGCGACCTATGGCTACACCTTC
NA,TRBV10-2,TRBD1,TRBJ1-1,CASRDRWENTEAFF,TGCGCCAGCCGGGACAGATGGGAGAACACTGAAGCTTTCTTT
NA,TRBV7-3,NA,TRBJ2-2,CASSLIPVTGELFF,TGTGCCAGCAGCTTAATTCCTGTCACCGGGGAGCTGTTTTTT
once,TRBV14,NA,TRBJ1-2,CASSQDRSWGYTF,TGTGCCAGCAGCCAGGACAGATCTTGGGGCTACACCTTC
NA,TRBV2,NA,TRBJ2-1,CASSGSPYNEQFF,TGTGCCAGCAGCGGTAGCCCCTACAATGAGCAGTTCTTC
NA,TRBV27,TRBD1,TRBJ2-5,CASSSGTGPETQYF,TGTGCCAGCAGTTCCGGGACAGGGCCCGAGACCCAGTACTTC
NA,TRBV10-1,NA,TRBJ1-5,CATSSFSNQPQHF,TGCGCCACCTCGTCCTTTAGCAATCAGCCCCAGCATTTT
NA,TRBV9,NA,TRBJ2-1,CASSPNRLVHEQFF,TGTGCCAGCAGCCCAAATAGACTAGTCCATGAGCAGTTCTTC
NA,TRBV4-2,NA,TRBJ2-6,CASSQAFRSGANVLTF,TGTGCCAGCAGCCAAGCATTCCGCTCTGGGGCCAACGTCCTGACTTTC
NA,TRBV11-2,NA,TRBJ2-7,CASRMPWGRDNEQYF,TGTGCCAGCAGGATGCCATGGGGGCGCGACAACGAGCAGTACTTC
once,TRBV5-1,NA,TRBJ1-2,CASSLDLGNGYTF,TGCGCCAGCAGCTTGGATCTGGGGAACGGCTACACCTTC
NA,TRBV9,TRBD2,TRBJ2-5,CASSVPGGETQYF,TGTGCCAGCAGCGTACCGGGGGGGGAGACCCAGTACTTC
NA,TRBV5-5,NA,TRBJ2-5,CASSLSGMAQETQYF,TGTGCCAGCAGCTTGAGTGGTATGGCCCAAGAGACCCAGTACTTC
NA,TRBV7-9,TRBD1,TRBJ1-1,CASSRPPDRLNTEAFF,TGTGCCAGCAGCCGGCCGCCGGACAGGTTGAACACTGAAGCTTTCTTT
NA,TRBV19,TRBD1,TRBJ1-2,CATDRGMGYGYTF,TGTGCCACGGACAGGGGAATGGGCTATGGCTACACCTTC
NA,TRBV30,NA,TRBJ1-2,CAFQPGLDGYTF,TGTGCCTTCCAACCAGGGCTCGACGGCTACACCTTC
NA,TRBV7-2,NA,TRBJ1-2,CASSLERGDYGYTF,TGTGCCAGCAGCTTAGAGAGGGGGGACTATGGCTACACCTTC
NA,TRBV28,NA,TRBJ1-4,CASSSRAKKKLFF,TGTGCCAGCAGTTCCCGGGCCAAAAAAAAACTGTTTTTT
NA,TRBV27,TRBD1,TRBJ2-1,CASSPLDRPNEQFF,TGTGCCAGCAGTCCCCTGGACAGGCCCAATGAGCAGTTCTTC
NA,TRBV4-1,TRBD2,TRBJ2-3,CASSRGRTTDTQYF,TGCGCCAGCAGCCGCGGGAGGACCACAGATACGCAGTATTTT